This T cell receptor beta chain was observed in a study of blood T cells in healthy people across ages. Per germline, CDR1 MNHEY and CDR2 SVGEGT. The CDR3 covers 17 residues. Combining a sample-barcoded 5' primer with a J-beta primer mix, a second PCR ran for 7 to 11 cycles. Via MiXCR, TCRdb re-called the 5' RACE reads, giving one row per CDR3 protein. In the table there are 650,000 to 900,000 distinct CDR3 sequences, under 80% of which are singletons. The source of this sequence is a man aged 25-40 years in good health. The chain employs TRBV6-2 or TRBV6-3 and TRBJ2-7; tentatively, D is TRBD1 (5 bases). With the DNA end fitting TRBJ2-4 better, the J assignment may be wrong. Sequenced: blood. The CDR3 here is CASSEQWSGMEKNIQYF. The CDR3, as DNA: TGTGCCAGCAGTGAGCAGTGGTCAGGGATGGAGAAAAACATTCAGTACTTC.